The source of this T cell receptor (beta chain) is a study of blood T cell repertoires in COVID-19. Study-level background: Samples of COVID-19 (acute and convalescent) were obtained from the United States, Italy and Spain.

In the original workflow: Using reference gene primer amplification, nucleated cell counts were estimated. Assay used: immunoSEQ multiplex PCR; TCRdb lists only in-frame clones, some missing. V, J and clone size reflect that table, while D and trimming were determined from the DNA. This sample has 130,000 to 150,000 clones, with 84% found just once. V gave up 2 bases and J gave up 6 bases, with 14 bases separating them. This CDR3 is 14 amino acids long. Per germline, CDR1 MNHEY and CDR2 SMNVEV (reference sequence). The rearrangement uses TRBV27 and TRBJ2-7, with D perhaps TRBD2 (6 bases). This TCR derives from a man aged 55-75 years with active or convalescent COVID-19. Sequenced sample: peripheral blood. The CDR3 DNA reads TGTGCCAGCAGTTTAGGAGGGAGGATGAGCGAGCAGTACTTC. Its translation is CASSLGGRMSEQYF.